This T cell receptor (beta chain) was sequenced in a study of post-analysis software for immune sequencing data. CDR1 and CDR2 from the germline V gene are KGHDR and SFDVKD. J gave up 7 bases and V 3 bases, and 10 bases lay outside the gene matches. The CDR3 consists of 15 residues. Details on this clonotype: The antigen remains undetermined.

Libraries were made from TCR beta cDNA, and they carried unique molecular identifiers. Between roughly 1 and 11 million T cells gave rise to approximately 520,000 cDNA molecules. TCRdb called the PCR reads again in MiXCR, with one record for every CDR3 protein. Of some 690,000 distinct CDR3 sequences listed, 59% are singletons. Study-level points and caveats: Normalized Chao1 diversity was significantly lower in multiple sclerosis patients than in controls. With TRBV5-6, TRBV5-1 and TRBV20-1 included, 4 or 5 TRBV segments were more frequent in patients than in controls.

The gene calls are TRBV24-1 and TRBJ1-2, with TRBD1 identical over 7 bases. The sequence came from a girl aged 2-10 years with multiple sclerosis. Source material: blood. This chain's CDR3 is CATSDPGTVLSGYTF. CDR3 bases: TGTGCCACCAGTGATCCCGGGACAGTGCTCTCTGGCTACACCTTC.